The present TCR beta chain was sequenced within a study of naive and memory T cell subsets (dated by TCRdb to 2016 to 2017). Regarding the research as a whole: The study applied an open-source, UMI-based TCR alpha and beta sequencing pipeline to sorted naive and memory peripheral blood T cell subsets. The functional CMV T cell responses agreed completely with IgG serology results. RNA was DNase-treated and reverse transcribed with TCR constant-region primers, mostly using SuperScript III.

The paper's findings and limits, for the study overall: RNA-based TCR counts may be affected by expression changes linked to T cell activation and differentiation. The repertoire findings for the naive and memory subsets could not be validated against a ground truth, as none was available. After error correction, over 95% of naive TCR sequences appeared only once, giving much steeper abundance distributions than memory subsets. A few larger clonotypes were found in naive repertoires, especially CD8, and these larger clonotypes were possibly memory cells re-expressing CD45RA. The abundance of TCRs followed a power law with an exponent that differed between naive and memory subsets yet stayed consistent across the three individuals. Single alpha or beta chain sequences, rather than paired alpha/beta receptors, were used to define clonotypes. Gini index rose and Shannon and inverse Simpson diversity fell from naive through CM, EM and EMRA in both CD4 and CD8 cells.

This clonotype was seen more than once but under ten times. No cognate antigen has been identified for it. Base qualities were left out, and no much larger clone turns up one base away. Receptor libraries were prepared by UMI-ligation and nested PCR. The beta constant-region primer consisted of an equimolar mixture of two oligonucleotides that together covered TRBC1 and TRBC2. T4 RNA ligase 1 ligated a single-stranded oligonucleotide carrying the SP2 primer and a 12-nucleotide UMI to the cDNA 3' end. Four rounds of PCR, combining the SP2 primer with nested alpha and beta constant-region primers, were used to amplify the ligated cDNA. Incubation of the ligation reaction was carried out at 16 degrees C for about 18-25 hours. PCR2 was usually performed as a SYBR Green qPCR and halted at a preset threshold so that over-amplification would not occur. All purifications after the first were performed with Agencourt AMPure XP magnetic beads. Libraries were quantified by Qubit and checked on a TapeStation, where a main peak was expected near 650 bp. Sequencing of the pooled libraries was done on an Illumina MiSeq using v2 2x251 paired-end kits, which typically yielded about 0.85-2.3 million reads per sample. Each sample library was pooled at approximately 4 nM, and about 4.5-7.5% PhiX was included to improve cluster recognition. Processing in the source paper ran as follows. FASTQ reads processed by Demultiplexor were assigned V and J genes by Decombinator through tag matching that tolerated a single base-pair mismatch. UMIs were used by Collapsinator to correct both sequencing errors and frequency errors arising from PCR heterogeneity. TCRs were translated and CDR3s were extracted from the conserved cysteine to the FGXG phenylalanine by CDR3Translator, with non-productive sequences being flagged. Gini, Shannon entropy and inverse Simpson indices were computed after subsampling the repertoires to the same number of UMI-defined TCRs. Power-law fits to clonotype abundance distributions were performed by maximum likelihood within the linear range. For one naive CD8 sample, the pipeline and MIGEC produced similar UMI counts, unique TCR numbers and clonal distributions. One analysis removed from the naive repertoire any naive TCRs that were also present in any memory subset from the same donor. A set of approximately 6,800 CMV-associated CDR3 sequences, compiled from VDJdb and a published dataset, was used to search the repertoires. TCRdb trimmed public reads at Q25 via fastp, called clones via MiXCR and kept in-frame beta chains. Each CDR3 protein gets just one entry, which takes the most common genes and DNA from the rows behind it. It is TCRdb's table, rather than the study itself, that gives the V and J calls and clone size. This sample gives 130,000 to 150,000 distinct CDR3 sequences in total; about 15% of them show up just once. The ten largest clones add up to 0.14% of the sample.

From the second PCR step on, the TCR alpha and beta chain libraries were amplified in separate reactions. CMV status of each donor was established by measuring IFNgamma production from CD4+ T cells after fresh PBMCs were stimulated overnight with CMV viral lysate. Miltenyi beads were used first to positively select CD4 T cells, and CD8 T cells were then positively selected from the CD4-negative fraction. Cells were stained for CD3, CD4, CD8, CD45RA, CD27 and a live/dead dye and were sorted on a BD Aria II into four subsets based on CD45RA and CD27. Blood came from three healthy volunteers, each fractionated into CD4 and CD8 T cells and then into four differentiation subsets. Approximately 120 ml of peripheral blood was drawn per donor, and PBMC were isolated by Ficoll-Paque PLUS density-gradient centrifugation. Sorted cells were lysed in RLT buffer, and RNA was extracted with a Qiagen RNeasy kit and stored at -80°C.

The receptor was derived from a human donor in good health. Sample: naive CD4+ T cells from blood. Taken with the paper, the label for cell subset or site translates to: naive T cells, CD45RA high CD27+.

The DNA sequence reads TGCGCCAGCAGGGGGGGGTCCACAGATACGCAGTATTTT. Translated, this is CASRGGSTDTQYF. The chain is encoded by TRBV5-1 joined to TRBJ2-3; the central 7 bases match TRBD2. For this chain, trimming is 5 bases at the V end and 2 bases at the J end, and the number of junction bases without a gene match is 2. The CDR3 contains 13 residues, cysteine and phenylalanine counted. CDR3 DNA is the only sequence kept; it has 39 bases, read in frame from the first base. CDR1 SGHRS and CDR2 YFSETQ are derived from the germline V gene. Outside the CDR3, residues come from the reference TRBV5-1 and TRBJ2-3 proteins, so the full variable domain is: KAGVTQTPRYLIKTRGQQVTLSCSPISGHRSVSWYQQTPGQGLQFLFEYFSETQRNKGNFPGRFSGRQFSNSRSEMNVSTLELGDSALYLCASRGGSTDTQYFGPGTRLTVL.